Shown below are 20 T cell receptor beta chains from a single sample sequenced in a study of T-cell reconstitution after alpha-beta-depleted transplantation in children. It was with unique molecular identifiers that the TCRbeta library was prepared. TCRdb called the PCR reads again in MiXCR, with one record for every CDR3 protein. The table records approximately 1,000,000 distinct CDR3 sequences, under 30% of them present only once. Sequenced material: PBMCs, mostly from graft donor cells, taken 360 days after TCRalphabeta/CD19-depleted stem cell transplant. The receptors derive from a boy younger than two who had a stem cell transplant for SCID, so the T cells may come from the graft donor.

V gene TRBV5-1 combines with J gene TRBJ1-1; D may be TRBD1 (5 bases). Trimming cost V 4 bases and J 0 bases, with 19 bases left between them. Germline CDR1 and CDR2: SGHRS and YFSETQ. The CDR3 totals 17 residues. Here the CDR3 DNA reads TGCGCCAGCAGCGTCCCGGGCCCCGGGGGGATGAACACTGAAGCTTTCTTT. Its translation is CASSVPGPGGMNTEAFF.

The J gene is TRBJ1-2, the V gene TRBV20-1; 10 positions agree with TRBD1. CDR1 and CDR2 from the germline V gene are DFQATT and SNEGSKA (reference sequence). V trimming: 5 bases; J trimming: 8 bases; junction bases outside the gene matches: 8. This CDR3 has 13 amino acids. CDR3 in DNA: TGCAGTGCTGACCCCGGGACAGGGGTAGGCTACACCTTC. Translating it yields CSADPGTGVGYTF.

This clonotype showed up just a few times. This chain links TRBV12-3 or TRBV12-4 with TRBJ2-7; 13 bases map to TRBD2. The CDR3 is 16 amino acids. V lost 4 bases, J lost 2 bases, and 5 bases stayed unmatched. CDR3: CASSSRTSGGPYEQYF. CDR3 nucleotides: TGTGCCAGCAGTTCCCGGACTAGCGGGGGCCCCTACGAGCAGTACTTC.

Only a few counts were recorded for this clonotype. CDR3 in amino acids: CASLDLSYEQYF. CDR3 sequence (DNA): TGCGCCAGCTTGGATTTGTCCTACGAGCAGTACTTC. V usage is TRBV5-1 and J usage is TRBJ2-7; no firm D call. Germline V lookup: CDR1 SGHRS, CDR2 YFSETQ. V was trimmed by 7 bases and J by 1 base, leaving 9 bases between them. This CDR3 has 12 amino acids.

The chain couples TRBV5-1 to TRBJ1-3; no clear D. Trimming left V 4 bases short and J 7 bases short, with 15 bases between. CDR1 is SGHRS, CDR2 YFSETQ, per germline. This CDR3 is 14 amino acids long. CDR3 in amino acids: CASSLGGETNTIYF. The CDR3 DNA sequence: TGCGCCAGCAGCCTCGGTGGGGAAACGAACACCATATATTTT.

There are a few counts of this clonotype. The J gene is TRBJ1-5, the V gene TRBV15; D not resolved. Looked up from germline, CDR1 is LNHNV and CDR2 is YYDKDF (reference sequence). The V end was cut by 0 bases, the J end by 7 bases, with 7 bases between. The CDR3 is made up of 13 amino acids. CDR3 coding DNA: TGTGCCACCAGCAGAGAGCCCCGGCAGCCCCAGCATTTT. Encoded protein: CATSREPRQPQHF.

The chain uses TRBV4-3 and TRBJ1-2; 8 bases fit TRBD1. The germline gives CDR1 LGHNA, CDR2 YSLEER. J lost 5 bases, V lost 0 bases, and 2 bases had no gene match. The CDR3 has 14 residues. The DNA for the CDR3 is TGCGCCAGCAGCCAAGAACAGGGGGTTTATGGCTACACCTTC. Amino acids: CASSQEQGVYGYTF.

The chain combines TRBV7-9 with TRBJ1-2, with no clear D. CDR3 length: 14 amino acids. V was shortened by 5 bases and J by 7 bases, with 17 bases between the two germline ends. Germline V gene data show CDR1 as SEHNR and CDR2 as FQNEAQ (reference sequence). The CDR3 region has the DNA TGTGCCAGCAGCCCAATAAACCCTCTTTCTGGCTACACCTTC. The encoded protein is CASSPINPLSGYTF.

This clonotype has just a few counts. J is TRBJ2-5 and V is TRBV29-1; D unresolved. The CDR3 covers 14 residues. Deletions cut 5 bases from V and 1 base from J, with 14 bases between. Germline values: CDR1 SQVTM, CDR2 ANQGSEA. CDR3 in DNA: TGCAGCGTTAGTGTGAGCTATCTCCAAGAGACCCAGTACTTC. Its translation: CSVSVSYLQETQYF.

The table lists this clonotype with a few counts. The chain has TRBV7-9 and TRBJ2-2; no reliable D call. This CDR3 is 16 amino acids long. The V end was cut by 4 bases, the J end by 0 bases, with 12 bases between. CDR1 is SEHNR, CDR2 FQNEAQ, per germline (reference sequence). CDR3 region: CASSSERTANTGELFF. The CDR3 DNA is TGTGCCAGCAGCTCCGAACGAACAGCGAACACCGGGGAGCTGTTTTTT.

This clonotype was counted between two and nine times. V is TRBV7-2 and J is TRBJ2-1; possible D gene TRBD2, 7 bases. There are 14 residues in the CDR3. CDR1 is SGHTA and CDR2 is FQGNSA in the germline V gene. V lost 5 bases to trimming and J lost 9 bases, with 17 bases between them. The CDR3 loop is CASSLGGGLSEQFF. The CDR3 nucleotides read TGTGCCAGCAGCCTGGGGGGGGGCTTGAGTGAGCAGTTCTTC.

The chain couples TRBV6-5 to TRBJ1-1; D is possibly TRBD1 (6 bases). The germline CDR1 and CDR2 sequences are MNHEY and SVGAGI. The CDR3 has 15 residues. Trimming took off 2 bases at V and 6 bases at J, with 16 bases between the two ends. This chain's CDR3 is CASSYLLREGAEAFF. CDR3 coding DNA: TGTGCCAGCAGTTACCTACTACGTGAGGGGGCTGAAGCTTTCTTT.

The sample holds many counts of this clonotype. The gene calls are TRBV12-3 or TRBV12-4 and TRBJ1-5; D gene ambiguous. Trimming took off 0 bases at V and 0 bases at J, with 3 bases between the two ends. The CDR3 sequence is 14 residues long. The CDR3 coding sequence is TGTGCCAGCAGTTTAGCCTATAGCAATCAGCCCCAGCATTTT. Translated, it gives CASSLAYSNQPQHF.

This clonotype was counted only a few times. The CDR3 nucleotides are TGCAGCGTTGAAGGTAGGGGTTGGAGGACAGCCTACGAGCAGTACTTC. It codes for CSVEGRGWRTAYEQYF. V gene TRBV29-1 combines with J gene TRBJ2-7; possibly TRBD1 for D (6 bases). The CDR3 extends over 16 amino acids. The ends were cut back, 1 base at V and 2 bases at J, with 18 bases in the middle. Germline V gives CDR1 SQVTM, CDR2 ANQGSEA.

In this sample, this clonotype turned up a few times. This chain joins TRBV20-1 and TRBJ1-2; TRBD1 is a possible D gene (6 bases). The CDR3 loop spans 16 amino acids. Trimming left V 3 bases short and J 4 bases short, with 21 bases between. CDR1 and CDR2 (germline): DFQATT, SNEGSKA (reference sequence). DNA for the CDR3: TGCAGTGCTAGCCCCAAATATCGGACAGACCCCTATGGCTACACCTTC. Its translation is CSASPKYRTDPYGYTF.

The table lists this clonotype with a few counts. This chain joins TRBV14 and TRBJ1-2, with TRBD1 matching 10 bases. The trim removed 3 bases at V and 10 bases at J, leaving 5 bases unmatched. CDR3 length: 13 amino acids. The germline V gene encodes CDR1 SGHDN and CDR2 FVKESK. CDR3 loop: CASSQGTGVVYTF. The CDR3 DNA reads TGTGCCAGCAGCCAGGGGACAGGGGTAGTCTACACCTTC.

The rearrangement joins TRBV3-1 to TRBJ1-1; the D is unclear. The CDR3 has 15 residues. Trimming took 4 bases from V and 1 from J, leaving 13 bases between them. Germline-derived CDR1 and CDR2 are LGHDT and YNNKEL (reference sequence). The CDR3 sequence is CASSPWRNRNTEAFF. CDR3 coding DNA: TGTGCCAGCAGCCCCTGGAGGAACCGGAACACTGAAGCTTTCTTT.

This clonotype was seen more than once but under ten times. The V and J genes are TRBV20-1 and TRBJ1-1, with TRBD1 identical over 8 bases. Germline V gene data show CDR1 as DFQATT and CDR2 as SNEGSKA (reference sequence). This CDR3 region has 12 residues. V gave up 4 bases and J gave up 5 bases; unmatched junction bases: 3. CDR3 sequence: CSATGGKTEAFF. In DNA, the CDR3 is TGCAGTGCTACAGGGGGCAAAACTGAAGCTTTCTTT.

The chain joins TRBV27 to TRBJ1-2, with 10 bases matching TRBD1. J gave up 4 bases and V 5 bases, and 4 bases lay outside the gene matches. Germline assignment: CDR1 MNHEY and CDR2 SMNVEV (reference sequence). The CDR3 loop spans 14 amino acids. The chain's CDR3 is CASSPTGGFYGYTF. Here the CDR3 DNA reads TGTGCCAGCAGTCCGACAGGGGGCTTCTATGGCTACACCTTC.

The chain is built from TRBV12-3 or TRBV12-4 and TRBJ2-1, with D possibly matching TRBD1 (5 bases). The CDR3 runs 15 residues. The V and J ends lost 5 bases and 0 bases respectively, with 11 bases between them. CDR3 loop: CASSRQISSYNEQFF. CDR3 nucleotide sequence: TGTGCCAGCAGTCGACAGATAAGCTCCTACAATGAGCAGTTCTTC.